The clone carrying this TCR beta chain was seen a handful of times. This record belongs to a study of blood T cell repertoires in COVID-19. About the research overall: Samples came from the United States, Italy and Spain, spanning acute and convalescent COVID-19.

This CDR3 spans 16 amino acids. V shed 4 bases, J shed 4 bases, and the junction held 8 bases outside the gene matches. Germline V gene data show CDR1 as SGDLS and CDR2 as YYNGEE. Data came from immunoSEQ multiplex PCR; TCRdb stores just in-frame clones and leaves some out. The data show about 40,000 clones, with approximately 86% seen just once and approximately 19% held by the top ten. The sequencing input was peripheral blood. The chain combines TRBV9 with TRBJ2-6, with 7 nucleotides matching TRBD1. This clonotype originated in a man over 45 in a cohort sampled during active COVID-19. CDR3 in amino acids: CASSLRQGVGANVLTF. CDR3 nucleotide sequence: TGTGCCAGCAGCCTCAGACAGGGCGTCGGGGCCAACGTCCTGACTTTC.